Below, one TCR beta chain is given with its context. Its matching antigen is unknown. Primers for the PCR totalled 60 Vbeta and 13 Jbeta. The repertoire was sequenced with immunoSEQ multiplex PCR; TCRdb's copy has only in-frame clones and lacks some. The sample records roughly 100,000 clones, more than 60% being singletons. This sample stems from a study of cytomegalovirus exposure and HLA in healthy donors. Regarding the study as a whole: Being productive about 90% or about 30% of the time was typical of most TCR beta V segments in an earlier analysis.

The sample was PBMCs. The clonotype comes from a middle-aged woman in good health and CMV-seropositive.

CDR3 amino acids: CASSLVPGEQEQFF. CDR3 in DNA: TGCGCCAGCAGCTTGGTTCCGGGAGAGCAGGAGCAGTTCTTC. The V and J genes are TRBV5-1 and TRBJ2-1; D perhaps matches TRBD2 (6 bases). The germline gives CDR1 SGHRS, CDR2 YFSETQ. V was shortened by 0 bases and J by 10 bases, with 14 bases between the two germline ends. This CDR3 is 14 amino acids long.